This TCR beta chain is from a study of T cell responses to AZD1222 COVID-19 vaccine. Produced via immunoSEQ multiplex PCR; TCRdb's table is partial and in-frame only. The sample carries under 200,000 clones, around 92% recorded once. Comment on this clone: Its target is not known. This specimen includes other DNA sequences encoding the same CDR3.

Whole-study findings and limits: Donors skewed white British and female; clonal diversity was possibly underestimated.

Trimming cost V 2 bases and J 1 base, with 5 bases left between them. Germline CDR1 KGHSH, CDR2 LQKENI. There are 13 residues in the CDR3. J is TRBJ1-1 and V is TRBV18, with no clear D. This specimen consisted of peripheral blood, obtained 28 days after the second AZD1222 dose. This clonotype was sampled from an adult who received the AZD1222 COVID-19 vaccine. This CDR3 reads CASSPSGNTEAFF. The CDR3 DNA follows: TGTGCCAGCTCACCATCTGGGAACACTGAAGCTTTCTTT.